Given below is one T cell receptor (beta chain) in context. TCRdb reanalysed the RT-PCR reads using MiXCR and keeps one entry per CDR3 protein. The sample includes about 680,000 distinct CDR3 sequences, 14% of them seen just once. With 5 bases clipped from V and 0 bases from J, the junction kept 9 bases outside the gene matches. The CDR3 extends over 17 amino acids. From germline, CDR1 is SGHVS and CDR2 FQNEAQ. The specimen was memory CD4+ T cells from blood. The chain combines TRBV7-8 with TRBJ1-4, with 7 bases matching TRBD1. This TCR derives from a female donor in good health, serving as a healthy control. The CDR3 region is CASSPTGSPPTNEKLFF. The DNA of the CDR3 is TGTGCCAGCAGCCCGACAGGGTCCCCCCCAACTAATGAAAAACTGTTTTTT.